This entry describes one TCR beta chain. As yet, its antigen is unknown. The source of the sample is a study of CD8+ T cells in alopecia areata. In the study overall: Administration of oral tofacitinib to treated patients was at 5 to 10 mg twice daily. General study findings and limits: Relative to normal scalp, lesional scalp, especially alopecia totalis/universalis, showed higher clonality. Mouse data revealed clearer TCR sharing than patient data did, a gap possibly tied to HLA.

In each case, RNA was isolated and then reverse transcribed into cDNA as the sequencing template. Some clones are missing from TCRdb's copy, which holds only in-frame ones; the method was immunoSEQ multiplex PCR. The sample has some 100,000 clones, approximately 38% seen once; the top ten hold approximately 2.8%. The source is a human donor with alopecia areata. The specimen was CD4+ T cells sorted from blood.

As DNA, the CDR3 is TGCGCCAGCAGCCTAGGATTCACAGATACGCAGTATTTT. It yields the protein CASSLGFTDTQYF. This chain links TRBV5-1 with TRBJ2-3; D is unclear. V dropped 4 bases and J dropped 2 bases, with 8 bases sitting between them. Germline V gene lookup returns CDR1 SGHRS and CDR2 YFSETQ. The CDR3 is 13 amino acids. Full variable domain (outside the CDR3, taken from reference TRBV5-1 and TRBJ2-3): KAGVTQTPRYLIKTRGQQVTLSCSPISGHRSVSWYQQTPGQGLQFLFEYFSETQRNKGNFPGRFSGRQFSNSRSEMNVSTLELGDSALYLCASSLGFTDTQYFGPGTRLTVL.